This T cell receptor (beta chain) derives from a study of blood T cell repertoires in COVID-19 (dated by TCRdb to the early 2020s). About the study as a whole: Collaborator samples came from the United States, Italy and Spain and covered acute and convalescent phases of COVID-19. The prospective study material was composed of cDNA or gDNA derived from T cells, B-cell-depleted T cells, or PBMCs. Subjects who had been exposed to COVID-19, were actively infected with it, or had recovered from it provided the deeply sampled blood TCRbeta repertoires that made up the dataset. The repertoires were made available in a free public database intended to serve as a resource for research on the immune response to SARS-CoV-2. Samples were obtained from the ongoing ImmuneRACE study (first 160 participants) and from approximately 1,200 subjects provided by 6 global collaborators. Sample metadata almost always included a de-identified subject ID, COVID-19 status, age in years and sex. Where available, HLA class I and class II types were taken from metadata supplied by the sample provider and were not determined by assay-based typing.

Whole blood was collected in K2EDTA tubes by collaborating institutions according to the institutions' own protocols. Collaborator samples were shipped for TCRbeta analysis as frozen whole blood, isolated PBMCs, or DNA extracted from either sample type. V is shortened by 1 base, J by 3 bases, and the region joining them spans 7 bases. According to the germline V gene, CDR1 reads SGHRS and CDR2 reads YFSETQ. The CDR3 runs 13 residues from the cysteine to the phenylalanine. Only the CDR3 portion is preserved as DNA: 39 bases, with reading frame beginning at the first base. A note on this clone: The specificity of this receptor is unknown. No much larger clone exists at a distance of one base, and base qualities are not known.

Points the paper makes about the study in general: Clinical and demographic metadata were provided uncurated, with the amount varying by source and participant.

TCRbeta CDR3 regions were amplified from genomic DNA by means of the immunoSEQ Assay, a bias-controlled multiplex PCR. In the authors' own workflow: Within the assay, amplification of reference gene primers was used to estimate how many nucleated cells each sample contained. Sequence reads were collapsed and filtered to measure the absolute abundance of every unique TCRbeta CDR3 rearrangement. Productive Simpson clonality was computed per sample as the square root of Simpson's diversity index over productive rearrangements. The source is immuneACCESS, and TCRdb retained only in-frame sequences with V and J called. Part of the clones is not carried over; for the studies checked, unresolved V genes explain less than half of this, and the remainder is unexplained. D and trimming come from the DNA, and the V and J calls and clone size come from that table. The sample table contains over 55,000 clones; only one count was recorded for 87% of them. The ten largest clonotypes hold around 8% of the sample.

In this chain, TRBV5-1 is recombined with TRBJ1-1; the D gene is not confidently resolved. The sequenced sample was peripheral blood. The TCR originated in a man in his fifties or sixties with active COVID-19. CDR3 reads: CASSLMRDTEAFF. Read as DNA, the sequence is TGCGCCAGCAGCTTGATGAGGGACACTGAAGCTTTCTTT.